The following is a T cell receptor (beta chain) sequence with its context. This clone was recorded a few times. Its binding antigen is unknown. Base qualities are not provided; no much larger clone lies one nucleotide away. The protocol used for the library was the immunoSEQ multiplex PCR assay. The table comes from immuneACCESS by way of TCRdb, which keeps in-frame sequences with V and J called. Part of the clones is missing from these tables; in studies checked, under half for an unresolved V gene and the rest for unknown reasons. The sample has around 63,000 clones on record, more than 70% of them singletons. 2% to 2.5% of the sample is taken by the ten largest. These data originate in a study of control samples from healthy donors and cancer patients (TCRdb year 2020). Sequencing was done on a sample of PBMCs. This TCR derives from a woman in her forties or fifties with head and neck cancer.

This receptor carries the CDR3 CASSYSGSGQPQHF. The sequenced DNA is TGTGCCAGCAGTTACTCGGGCTCCGGGCAGCCCCAGCATTTT. The chain was built from TRBV6-2 or TRBV6-3 and TRBJ1-5; the D segment cannot be called with confidence. The CDR3 runs 14 amino acids, cysteine and phenylalanine included. Left in the record is the CDR3 DNA by itself, 42 bases read in frame from the first base. CDR1 and CDR2 (MNHEY, SVGEGT) derive from the germline V gene. Trimming takes 0 bases from V and 7 bases from J, and the germline ends sit 10 bases apart.